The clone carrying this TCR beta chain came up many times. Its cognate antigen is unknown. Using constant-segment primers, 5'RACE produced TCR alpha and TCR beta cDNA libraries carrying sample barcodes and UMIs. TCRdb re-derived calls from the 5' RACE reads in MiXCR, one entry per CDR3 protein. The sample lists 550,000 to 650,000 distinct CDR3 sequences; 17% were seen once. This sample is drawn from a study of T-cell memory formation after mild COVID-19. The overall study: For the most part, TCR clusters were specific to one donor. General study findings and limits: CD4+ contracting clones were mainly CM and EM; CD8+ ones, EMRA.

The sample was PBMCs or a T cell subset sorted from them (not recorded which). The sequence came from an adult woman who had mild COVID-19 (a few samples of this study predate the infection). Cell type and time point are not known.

Here the CDR3 DNA reads TGTGCCAGCAGCCCTGGGACTAGCGGGAACACAGATACGCAGTATTTT. This gives the protein CASSPGTSGNTDTQYF. The V and J genes are TRBV9 and TRBJ2-3, with 13 bases fitting TRBD2. The CDR3 extends over 16 amino acids. V gave up 4 bases and J gave up 2 bases; unmatched junction bases: 4. CDR1 is SGDLS, CDR2 YYNGEE, per germline.